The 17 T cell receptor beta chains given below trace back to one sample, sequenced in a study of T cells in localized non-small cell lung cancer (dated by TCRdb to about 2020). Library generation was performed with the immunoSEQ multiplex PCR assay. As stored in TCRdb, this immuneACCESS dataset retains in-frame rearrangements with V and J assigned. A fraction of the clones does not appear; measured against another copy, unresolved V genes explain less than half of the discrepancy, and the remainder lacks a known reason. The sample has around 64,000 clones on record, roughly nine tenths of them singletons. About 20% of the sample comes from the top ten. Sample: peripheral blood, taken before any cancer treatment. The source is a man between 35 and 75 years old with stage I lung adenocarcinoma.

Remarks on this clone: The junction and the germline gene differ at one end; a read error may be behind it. CDR3 bases: TGTGCCTCCAGCATGGGCCTAGGCAATCAGCCCCAGCATTTT. Its translation is CASSMGLGNQPQHF. The rearrangement links TRBV15 to TRBJ1-5; D ambiguous. The CDR3 contains 14 residues. Germline lookup yields CDR1 LNHNV and CDR2 YYDKDF (reference sequence).

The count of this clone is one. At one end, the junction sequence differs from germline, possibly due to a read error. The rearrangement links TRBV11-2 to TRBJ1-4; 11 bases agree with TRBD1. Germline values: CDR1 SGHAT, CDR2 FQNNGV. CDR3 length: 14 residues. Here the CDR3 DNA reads TGTGCCAGCGGGACGGGGACAGGGGGGGAAACACTGTTTTTT. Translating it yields CASGTGTGGETLFF.

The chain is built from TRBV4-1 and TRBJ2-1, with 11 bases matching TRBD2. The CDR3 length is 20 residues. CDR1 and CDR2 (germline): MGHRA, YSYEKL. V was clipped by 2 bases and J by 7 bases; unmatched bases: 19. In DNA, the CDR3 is TGCGCCAGCAGCCAAAGAGCGTGGTATAGCGGGAGGGCCGAGGGGAATGAGCAGTTCTTC. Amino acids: CASSQRAWYSGRAEGNEQFF.

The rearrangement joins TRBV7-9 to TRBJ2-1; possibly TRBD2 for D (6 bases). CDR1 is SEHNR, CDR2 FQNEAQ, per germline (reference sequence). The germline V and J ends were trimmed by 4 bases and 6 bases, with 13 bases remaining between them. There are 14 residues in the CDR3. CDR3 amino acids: CASSSLGGGNEQFF. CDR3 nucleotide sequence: TGTGCCAGCAGCTCCCTCGGGGGTGGCAATGAGCAGTTCTTC.

The CDR3 DNA is TGTGCCAGCAGCCCTGACAGCAACTATGGCTACACCTTC. Translating gives CASSPDSNYGYTF. This chain links TRBV5-4 with TRBJ1-2; a weak D match, TRBD1 (5 bases). The CDR3 is 13 amino acids. Germline CDR1 reads SGHNT; CDR2 reads YYREEE (reference sequence). Between the trimmed V and J ends, which lost 4 bases and 2 bases, there was a span of 9 bases.

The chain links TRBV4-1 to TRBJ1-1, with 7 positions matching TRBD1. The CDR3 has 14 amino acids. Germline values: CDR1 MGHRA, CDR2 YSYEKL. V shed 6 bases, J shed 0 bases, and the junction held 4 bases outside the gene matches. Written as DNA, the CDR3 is TGCGCCAGCAGTTTGGGACAGCTGAACACTGAAGCTTTCTTT. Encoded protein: CASSLGQLNTEAFF.

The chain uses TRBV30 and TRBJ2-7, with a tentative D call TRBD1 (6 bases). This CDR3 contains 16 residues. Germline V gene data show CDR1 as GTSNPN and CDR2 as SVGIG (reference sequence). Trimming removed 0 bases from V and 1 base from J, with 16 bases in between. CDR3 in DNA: TGTGCCTGGAGTGTACTCTCCGGACAGCCATCCTACGAGCAGTACTTC. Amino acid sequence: CAWSVLSGQPSYEQYF.

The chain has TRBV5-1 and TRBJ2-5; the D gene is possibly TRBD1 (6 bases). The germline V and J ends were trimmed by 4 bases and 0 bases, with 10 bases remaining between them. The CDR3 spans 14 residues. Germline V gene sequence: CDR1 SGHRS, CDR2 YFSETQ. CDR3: CASSPRQDQETQYF. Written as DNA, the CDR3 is TGCGCCAGCAGCCCCCGACAGGACCAAGAGACCCAGTACTTC.

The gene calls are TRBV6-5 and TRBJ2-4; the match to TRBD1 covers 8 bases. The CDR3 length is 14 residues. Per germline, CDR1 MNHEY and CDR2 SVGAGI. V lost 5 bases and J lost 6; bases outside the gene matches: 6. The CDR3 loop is CASSTPGTGNIQYF. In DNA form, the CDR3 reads TGTGCCAGCAGTACCCCCGGGACAGGAAACATTCAGTACTTC.

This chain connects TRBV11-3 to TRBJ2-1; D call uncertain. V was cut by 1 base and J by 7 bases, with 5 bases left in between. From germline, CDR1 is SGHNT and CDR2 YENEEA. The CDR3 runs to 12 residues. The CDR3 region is CASSLGRNEQFF. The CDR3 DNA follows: TGTGCCAGCAGCTTAGGCCGAAATGAGCAGTTCTTC.

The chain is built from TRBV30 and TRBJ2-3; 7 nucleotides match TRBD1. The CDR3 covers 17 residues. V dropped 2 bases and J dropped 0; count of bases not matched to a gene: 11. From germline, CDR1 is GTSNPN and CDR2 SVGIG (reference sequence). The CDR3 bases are TGTGCCTGGAGTCACCCAGCTCCGACAGGGAGCACAGATACGCAGTATTTT. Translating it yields CAWSHPAPTGSTDTQYF. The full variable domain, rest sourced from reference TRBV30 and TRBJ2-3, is SQTIHQWPATLVQPVGSPLSLECTVEGTSNPNLYWYRQAAGRGLQLLFYSVGIGQISSEVPQNLSASRPQDRQFILSSKKLLLSDSGFYLCAWSHPAPTGSTDTQYFGPGTRLTVL.

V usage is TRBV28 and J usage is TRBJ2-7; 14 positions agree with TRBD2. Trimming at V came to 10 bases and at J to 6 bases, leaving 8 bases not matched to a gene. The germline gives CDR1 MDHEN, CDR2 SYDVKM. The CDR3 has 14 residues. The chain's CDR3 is CAIPGTSGSSEQYF. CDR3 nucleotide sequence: TGTGCCATCCCCGGGACTAGCGGGAGTTCCGAGCAGTACTTC.

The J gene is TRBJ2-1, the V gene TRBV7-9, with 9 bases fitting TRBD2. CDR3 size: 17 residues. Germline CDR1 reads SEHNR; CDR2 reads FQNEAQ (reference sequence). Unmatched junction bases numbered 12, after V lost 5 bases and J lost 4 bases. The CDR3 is CASSPRRSSGGYNEQFF. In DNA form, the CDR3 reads TGTGCCAGCAGCCCCAGACGGAGTAGCGGGGGATACAATGAGCAGTTCTTC.

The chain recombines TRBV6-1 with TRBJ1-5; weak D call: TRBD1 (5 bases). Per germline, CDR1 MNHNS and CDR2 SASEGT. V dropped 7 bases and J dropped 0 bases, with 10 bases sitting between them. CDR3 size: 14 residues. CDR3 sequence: CASTAGRSNQPQHF. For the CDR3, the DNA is TGTGCCAGCACGGCGGGGCGTAGCAATCAGCCCCAGCATTTT.

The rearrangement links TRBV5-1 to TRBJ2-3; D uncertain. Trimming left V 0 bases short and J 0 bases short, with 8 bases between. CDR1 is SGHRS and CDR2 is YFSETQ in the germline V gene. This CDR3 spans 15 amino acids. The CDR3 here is CASSLVSASTDTQYF. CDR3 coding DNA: TGCGCCAGCAGCTTGGTGTCAGCCAGCACAGATACGCAGTATTTT.

The CDR3 here is CASTEQVLSPDTQYF. DNA of the CDR3: TGTGCCAGCACTGAACAGGTTTTGTCCCCAGATACGCAGTATTTT. The J gene is TRBJ2-3, the V gene TRBV7-2; D is possibly TRBD1 (5 bases). Germline V gene sequence: CDR1 SGHTA, CDR2 FQGNSA. Between the trimmed V and J ends, which lost 7 bases and 4 bases, there was a span of 18 bases. This CDR3 is 15 amino acids long.

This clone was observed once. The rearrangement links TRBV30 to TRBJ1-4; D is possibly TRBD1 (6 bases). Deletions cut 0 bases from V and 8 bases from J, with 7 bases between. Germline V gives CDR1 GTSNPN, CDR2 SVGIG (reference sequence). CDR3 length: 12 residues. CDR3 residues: CAWSVQGEKLFF. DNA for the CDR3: TGTGCCTGGAGTGTACAGGGAGAAAAACTGTTTTTT.